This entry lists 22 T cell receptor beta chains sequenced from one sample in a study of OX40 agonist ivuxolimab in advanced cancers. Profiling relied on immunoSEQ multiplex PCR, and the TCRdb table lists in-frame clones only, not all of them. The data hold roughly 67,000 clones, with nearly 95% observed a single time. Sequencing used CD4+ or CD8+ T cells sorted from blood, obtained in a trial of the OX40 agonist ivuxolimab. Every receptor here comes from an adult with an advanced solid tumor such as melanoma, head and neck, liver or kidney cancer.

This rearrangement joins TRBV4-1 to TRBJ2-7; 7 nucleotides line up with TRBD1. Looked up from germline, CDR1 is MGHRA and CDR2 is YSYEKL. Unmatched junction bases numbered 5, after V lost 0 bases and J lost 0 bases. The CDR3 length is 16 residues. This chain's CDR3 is CASSQDPGQNSYEQYF. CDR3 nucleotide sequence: TGCGCCAGCAGCCAAGATCCGGGACAGAACTCCTACGAGCAGTACTTC.

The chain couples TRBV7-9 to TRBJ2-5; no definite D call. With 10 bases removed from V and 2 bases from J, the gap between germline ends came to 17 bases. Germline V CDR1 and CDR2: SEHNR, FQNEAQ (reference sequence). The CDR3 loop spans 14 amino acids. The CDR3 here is CATVTDRPQETQYF. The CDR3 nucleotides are TGTGCCACCGTGACGGACCGTCCTCAAGAGACCCAGTACTTC. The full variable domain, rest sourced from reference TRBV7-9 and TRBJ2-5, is DTGVSQNPRHKITKRGQNVTFRCDPISEHNRLYWYRQTLGQGPEFLTYFQNEAQLEKSRLLSDRFSAERPKGSFSTLEIQRTEQGDSAMYLCATVTDRPQETQYFGPGTRLLVL.

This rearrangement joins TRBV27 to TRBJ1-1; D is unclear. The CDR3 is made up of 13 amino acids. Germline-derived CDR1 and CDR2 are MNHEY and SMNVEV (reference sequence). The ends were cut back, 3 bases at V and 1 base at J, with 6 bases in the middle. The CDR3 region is CASSLPGNTEAFF. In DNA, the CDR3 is TGTGCCAGCAGTTTGCCCGGGAACACTGAAGCTTTCTTT.

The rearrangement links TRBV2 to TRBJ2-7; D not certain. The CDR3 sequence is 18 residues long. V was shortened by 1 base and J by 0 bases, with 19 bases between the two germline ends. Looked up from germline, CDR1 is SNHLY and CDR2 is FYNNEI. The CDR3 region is CASSEDHLHNYLSYEQYF. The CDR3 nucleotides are TGTGCCAGCAGTGAAGATCATTTGCACAACTACCTCTCCTACGAGCAGTACTTC.

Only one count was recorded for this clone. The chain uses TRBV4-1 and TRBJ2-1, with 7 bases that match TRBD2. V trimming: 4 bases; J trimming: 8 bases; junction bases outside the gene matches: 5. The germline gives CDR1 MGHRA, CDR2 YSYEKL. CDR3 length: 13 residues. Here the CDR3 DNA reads TGCGCCAGCAGCCGGACCCGGGGGGATGAGCAGTTCTTC. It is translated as CASSRTRGDEQFF.

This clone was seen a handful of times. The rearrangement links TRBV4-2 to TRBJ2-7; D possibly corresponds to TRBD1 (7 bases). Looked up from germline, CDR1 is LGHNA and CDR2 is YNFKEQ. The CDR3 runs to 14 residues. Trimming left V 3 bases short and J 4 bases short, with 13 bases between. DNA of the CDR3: TGTGCCAGCAGCCATACAGGGGAGGCATACGAGCAGTACTTC. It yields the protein CASSHTGEAYEQYF.

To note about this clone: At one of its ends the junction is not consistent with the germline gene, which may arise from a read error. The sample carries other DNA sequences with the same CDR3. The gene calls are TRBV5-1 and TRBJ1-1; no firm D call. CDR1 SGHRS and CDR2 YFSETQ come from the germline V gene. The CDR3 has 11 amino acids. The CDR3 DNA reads TGCGCCAGCAGCTTGGGCCCTGAGGCTTTCTTT. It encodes CASSLGPEAFF.

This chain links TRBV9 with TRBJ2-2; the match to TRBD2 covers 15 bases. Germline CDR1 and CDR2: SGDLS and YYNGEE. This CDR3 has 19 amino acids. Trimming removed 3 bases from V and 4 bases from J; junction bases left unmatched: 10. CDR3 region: CASSAHQGLAGGRTGELFF. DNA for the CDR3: TGTGCCAGCAGCGCCCACCAGGGACTAGCGGGGGGACGCACCGGGGAGCTGTTTTTT.

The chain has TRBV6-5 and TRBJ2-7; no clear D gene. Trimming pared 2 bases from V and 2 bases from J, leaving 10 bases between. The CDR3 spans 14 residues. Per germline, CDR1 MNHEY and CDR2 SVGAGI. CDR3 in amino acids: CASSYGLIAYEQYF. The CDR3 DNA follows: TGTGCCAGCAGTTACGGGTTAATAGCCTACGAGCAGTACTTC.

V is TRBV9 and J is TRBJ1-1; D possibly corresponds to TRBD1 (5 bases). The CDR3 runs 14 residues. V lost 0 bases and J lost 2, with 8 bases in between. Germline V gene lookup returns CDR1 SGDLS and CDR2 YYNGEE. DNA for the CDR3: TGTGCCAGCAGCGTAGTTGACAGAAACACTGAAGCTTTCTTT. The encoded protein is CASSVVDRNTEAFF.

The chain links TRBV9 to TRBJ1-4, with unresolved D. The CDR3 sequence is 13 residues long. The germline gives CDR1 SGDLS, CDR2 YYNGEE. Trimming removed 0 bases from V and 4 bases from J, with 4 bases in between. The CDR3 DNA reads TGTGCCAGCAGCGTAGACGGTAATGAAAAACTGTTTTTT. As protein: CASSVDGNEKLFF. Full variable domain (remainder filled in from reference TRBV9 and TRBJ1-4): DSGVTQTPKHLITATGQRVTLRCSPRSGDLSVYWYQQSLDQGLQFLIQYYNGEERAKGNILERFSAQQFPDLHSELNLSSLELGDSALYFCASSVDGNEKLFFGSGTQLSVL.

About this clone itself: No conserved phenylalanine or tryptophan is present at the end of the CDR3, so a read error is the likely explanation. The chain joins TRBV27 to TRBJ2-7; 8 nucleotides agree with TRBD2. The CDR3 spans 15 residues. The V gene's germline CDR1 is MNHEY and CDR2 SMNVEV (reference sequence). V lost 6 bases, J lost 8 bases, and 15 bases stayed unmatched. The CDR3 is CASRALGGASFQQYL. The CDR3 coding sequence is TGTGCCAGCAGGGCCCTCGGGGGGGCATCTTTTCAGCAGTACCTC.

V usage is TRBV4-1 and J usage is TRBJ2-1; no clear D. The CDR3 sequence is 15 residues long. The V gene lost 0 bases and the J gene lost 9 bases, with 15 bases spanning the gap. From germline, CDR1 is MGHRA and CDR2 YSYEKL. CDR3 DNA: TGCGCCAGCAGCCAAGAGTCCCGTTTGGGATTTGAGCAGTTCTTC. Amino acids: CASSQESRLGFEQFF.

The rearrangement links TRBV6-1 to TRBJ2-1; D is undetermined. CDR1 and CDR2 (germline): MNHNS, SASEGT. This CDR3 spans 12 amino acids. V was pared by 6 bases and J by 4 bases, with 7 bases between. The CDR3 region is CASRDGYNEQFF. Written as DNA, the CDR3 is TGTGCCAGCAGAGACGGGTACAATGAGCAGTTCTTC.

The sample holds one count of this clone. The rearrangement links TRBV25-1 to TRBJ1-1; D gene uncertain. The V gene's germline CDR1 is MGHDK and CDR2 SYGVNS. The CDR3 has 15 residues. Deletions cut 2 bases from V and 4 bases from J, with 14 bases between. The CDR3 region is CASSEDSLGSTEAFF. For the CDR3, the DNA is TGTGCCAGCAGTGAAGATTCGCTGGGGAGCACTGAAGCTTTCTTT.

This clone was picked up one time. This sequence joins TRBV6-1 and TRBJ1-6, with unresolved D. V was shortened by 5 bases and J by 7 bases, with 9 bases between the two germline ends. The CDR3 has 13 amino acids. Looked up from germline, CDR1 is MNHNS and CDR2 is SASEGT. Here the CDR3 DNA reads TGTGCCAGCAGTTATGGGGTCAATTCACCCCTCCACTTT. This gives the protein CASSYGVNSPLHF.

The CDR3 spells CASRPGTGPNEQFF. CDR3 coding DNA: TGTGCCAGCAGGCCCGGGACCGGACCCAATGAGCAGTTCTTC. This sequence joins TRBV9 and TRBJ2-1; D assignment may be TRBD1 or TRBD2 (5 bases each). V shed 5 bases and J shed 6 bases, with 15 bases lying between them. Germline lookup yields CDR1 SGDLS and CDR2 YYNGEE. CDR3 length: 14 amino acids. The complete variable domain, with remaining parts taken from reference TRBV9 and TRBJ2-1, reads DSGVTQTPKHLITATGQRVTLRCSPRSGDLSVYWYQQSLDQGLQFLIQYYNGEERAKGNILERFSAQQFPDLHSELNLSSLELGDSALYFCASRPGTGPNEQFFGPGTRLTVL.

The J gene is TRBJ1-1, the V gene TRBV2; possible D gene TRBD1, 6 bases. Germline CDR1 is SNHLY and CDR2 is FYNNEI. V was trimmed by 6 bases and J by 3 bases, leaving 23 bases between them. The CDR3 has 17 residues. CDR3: CASSPHLGTLIDTEAFF. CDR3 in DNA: TGTGCCAGCAGCCCTCACCTTGGGACACTAATCGACACTGAAGCTTTCTTT.

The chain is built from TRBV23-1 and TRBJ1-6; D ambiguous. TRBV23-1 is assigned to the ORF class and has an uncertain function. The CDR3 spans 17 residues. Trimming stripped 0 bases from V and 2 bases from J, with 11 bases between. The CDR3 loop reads CASSQSGSRPYNSPLHF. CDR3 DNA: TGCGCCAGCAGTCAATCGGGAAGTAGGCCCTATAATTCACCCCTCCACTTT.

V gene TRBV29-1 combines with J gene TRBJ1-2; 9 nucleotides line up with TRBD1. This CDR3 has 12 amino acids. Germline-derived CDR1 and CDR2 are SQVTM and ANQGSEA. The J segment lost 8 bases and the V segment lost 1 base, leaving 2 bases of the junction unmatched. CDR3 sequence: CSVEGDRVGYTF. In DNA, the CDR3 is TGCAGCGTTGAAGGGGACAGGGTAGGCTACACCTTC.

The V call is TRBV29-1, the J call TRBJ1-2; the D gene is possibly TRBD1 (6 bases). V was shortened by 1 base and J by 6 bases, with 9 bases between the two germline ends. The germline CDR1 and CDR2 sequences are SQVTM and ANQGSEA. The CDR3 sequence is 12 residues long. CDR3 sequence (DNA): TGCAGCGTTGAAGGGGACAAGAATGGCTACACCTTC. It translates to CSVEGDKNGYTF.

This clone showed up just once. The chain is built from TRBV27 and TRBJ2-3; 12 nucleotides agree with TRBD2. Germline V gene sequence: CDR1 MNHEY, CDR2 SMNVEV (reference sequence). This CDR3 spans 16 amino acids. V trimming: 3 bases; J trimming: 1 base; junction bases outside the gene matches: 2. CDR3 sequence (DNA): TGTGCCAGCAGTTTCAGACTAGCGGGGGGCACAGATACGCAGTATTTT. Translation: CASSFRLAGGTDTQYF.